The 25 T cell receptor beta chains listed next were all sequenced from one sample in a study of OX40 agonist ivuxolimab in advanced cancers. Profiled with immunoSEQ multiplex PCR; TCRdb holds only in-frame clones, not every one. The sample includes about 100,000 clones, less than 95% seen only once; the top ten take 0.5% to 0.65%. Source: CD4+ or CD8+ T cells sorted from blood, taken in a trial of the OX40 agonist ivuxolimab. Receptors were obtained from an adult with an advanced solid tumor such as melanoma, head and neck, liver or kidney cancer.

The V call is TRBV2, the J call TRBJ2-5, with 13 bases lining up with TRBD2. The CDR3 totals 16 residues. The germline CDR1 and CDR2 sequences are SNHLY and FYNNEI. J gave up 3 bases and V 2 bases, and 3 bases lay outside the gene matches. This CDR3 is CASSERGTSGKETQYF. DNA for the CDR3: TGTGCCAGCAGTGAAAGGGGGACTAGCGGGAAAGAGACCCAGTACTTC.

The gene calls are TRBV18 and TRBJ2-2, with D unresolved. The CDR3 consists of 15 residues. Germline CDR1 is KGHSH and CDR2 is LQKENI. V was shortened by 3 bases and J by 5 bases, with 13 bases between the two germline ends. CDR3: CASSPGLGWTGELFF. In DNA, the CDR3 is TGTGCCAGCTCACCGGGATTAGGGTGGACCGGGGAGCTGTTTTTT.

This clone was detected once. The genes are TRBV9 and TRBJ2-1; D not resolved. The ends were cut back, 0 bases at V and 0 bases at J, with 7 bases in the middle. The CDR3 has 15 residues. Per the germline V gene, CDR1 is SGDLS and CDR2 is YYNGEE. The CDR3 is CASSVAPSSYNEQFF. The CDR3 nucleotides read TGTGCCAGCAGCGTAGCCCCAAGCTCCTACAATGAGCAGTTCTTC.

The rearrangement links TRBV28 to TRBJ1-5; the match to TRBD1 covers 7 bases. The CDR3 spans 14 residues. V lost 6 bases, J lost 2 bases, and 4 bases stayed unmatched. Germline values: CDR1 MDHEN, CDR2 SYDVKM. CDR3 sequence (DNA): TGTGCCAGCAGGACAGGGTTGGGCAATCAGCCCCAGCATTTT. As protein: CASRTGLGNQPQHF.

This chain joins TRBV4-2 and TRBJ2-2; TRBD1 agrees at 12 bases. In germline, CDR1 is LGHNA, CDR2 YNFKEQ. This CDR3 is built from 16 residues. V lost 5 bases, J lost 6 bases, and 7 bases stayed unmatched. The DNA of the CDR3 is TGTGCCAGCAGCTCCGGGACAGGGGGCTCGGCCGGGGAGCTGTTTTTT. It translates to CASSSGTGGSAGELFF.

The genes are TRBV4-3 and TRBJ2-3; perhaps TRBD2 as D (6 bases). Trimming cost V 0 bases and J 5 bases, with 18 bases left between them. Per germline, CDR1 LGHNA and CDR2 YSLEER. The CDR3 is 17 residues long. This CDR3 is CASSQDTTRGGKDTQYF. The CDR3 region has the DNA TGCGCCAGCAGCCAAGATACAACCCGGGGCGGGAAAGATACGCAGTATTTT.

This clone was counted only a few times. The chain links TRBV28 to TRBJ1-2; no firm D call. The CDR3 covers 13 residues. Trimming removed 2 bases from V and 2 bases from J, with 6 bases in between. Germline CDR1 reads MDHEN; CDR2 reads SYDVKM. CDR3 sequence reads: CASSLGQNYGYTF. The DNA of the CDR3 is TGTGCCAGCAGTTTAGGGCAGAACTATGGCTACACCTTC.

The V and J genes are TRBV6-6 and TRBJ1-3; D may be TRBD1 (5 bases). V lost 8 bases and J 2 bases, leaving 10 bases between the germline ends. In germline, CDR1 is MNHNY, CDR2 SVGAGI (reference sequence). The CDR3 runs 13 residues. The CDR3 DNA reads TGTGCCAGCCTTCGCAGGGCTGGAAACACCATATATTTT. This sequence encodes CASLRRAGNTIYF.

The chain combines TRBV21-1 with TRBJ2-1; the table's D call, TRBD2, has no DNA check behind it. TRBV21-1 is listed as a pseudogene. CDR3 length: 14 residues. In DNA form, the CDR3 reads TGTGCCACCCCGCGGGGGACTTCTTACAATGAGCAGTTCTTC. Encoded protein: CATPRGTSYNEQFF.

V is TRBV5-1 and J is TRBJ1-2; no clear D gene. The CDR3 has 14 residues. V lost 5 bases and J lost 8, with 19 bases in between. Germline V CDR1 and CDR2: SGHRS, YFSETQ. CDR3 bases: TGCGCCAGCAGACGGACCGGCTCGGAGGGAGGCTACACCTTC. This codes for CASRRTGSEGGYTF.

The gene calls are TRBV7-9 and TRBJ2-7, with 9 bases matching TRBD2. This CDR3 region has 17 residues. The V gene end was trimmed by 3 bases and the J gene end by 5 bases; junction bases not matched to a gene: 14. The germline gives CDR1 SEHNR, CDR2 FQNEAQ (reference sequence). CDR3 sequence reads: CASSFSPGGGRAHEQYF. The DNA for the CDR3 is TGTGCCAGCAGCTTTAGTCCCGGCGGCGGGAGGGCCCACGAGCAGTACTTC.

A word on this clone: One junction end disagrees with the germline gene, perhaps due to a read error. This rearrangement joins TRBV7-7 to TRBJ2-2; the D is unclear. The V gene's germline CDR1 is SSHAT and CDR2 FNYEAQ (reference sequence). The CDR3 has 15 residues. The CDR3 nucleotides read TGTGCTAGCAGCCCCGGACGGAAGAACACCGGGGAGCTGTTTTTT. Translated, it gives CASSPGRKNTGELFF. Full variable domain (missing parts from reference TRBV7-7 and TRBJ2-2): GAGVSQSPRYKVTKRGQDVTLRCDPISSHATLYWYQQALGQGPEFLTYFNYEAQPDKSGLPSDRFSAERPEGSISTLTIQRTEQRDSAMYRCASSPGRKNTGELFFGEGSRLTVL.

The chain uses TRBV7-2 and TRBJ2-4; D is undetermined. The CDR3 runs 11 residues. V was cut by 2 bases and J by 11 bases, with 7 bases left in between. Per the germline V gene, CDR1 is SGHTA and CDR2 is FQGNSA. CDR3 coding DNA: TGTGCCAGCAGCTTAACTGGCGTTCAGTACTTC. Protein sequence: CASSLTGVQYF.

CDR3 coding DNA: TGTGCCAGCTCAGCTGACAGCAACTATGGCTACACCTTC. Protein sequence: CASSADSNYGYTF. The J gene is TRBJ1-2, the V gene TRBV18; possibly TRBD1 for D (5 bases). The CDR3 is made up of 13 amino acids. The V end was cut by 5 bases, the J end by 2 bases, with 9 bases between. The V gene's germline CDR1 is KGHSH and CDR2 LQKENI. Using reference TRBV18 and TRBJ1-2 for the parts outside the CDR3, the full variable domain is NAGVMQNPRHLVRRRGQEARLRCSPMKGHSHVYWYRQLPEEGLKFMVYLQKENIIDESGMPKERFSAEFPKEGPSILRIQQVVRGDSAAYFCASSADSNYGYTFGSGTRLTVV.

This chain links TRBV5-4 with TRBJ2-1; D gene unclear. The CDR3 contains 14 residues. Trimming shortened V by 4 bases and J by 4 bases, and 12 bases separated the two germline ends. CDR1 is SGHNT, CDR2 YYREEE, per germline (reference sequence). For the CDR3, the DNA is TGTGCCAGCAGCCTCCGGACGGAATACAATGAGCAGTTCTTC. Residues: CASSLRTEYNEQFF.

The chain carries TRBV5-4 and TRBJ2-1, with a weak D call TRBD1 (5 bases). The CDR3 is 15 residues long. Trimming left V 0 bases short and J 8 bases short, with 15 bases between. Germline V gives CDR1 SGHNT, CDR2 YYREEE (reference sequence). CDR3 sequence reads: CASSLGGAARDEQFF. CDR3 DNA: TGTGCCAGCAGCTTGGGGGGCGCCGCACGGGATGAGCAGTTCTTC. The whole variable domain, filled in from reference TRBV5-4 and TRBJ2-1, reads ETGVTQSPTHLIKTRGQQVTLRCSSQSGHNTVSWYQQALGQGPQFIFQYYREEENGRGNFPPRFSGLQFPNYSSELNVNALELDDSALYLCASSLGGAARDEQFFGPGTRLTVL.

This chain uses TRBV11-1 with TRBJ1-3, with D hard to call. The CDR3 runs to 17 residues. Germline V gene lookup returns CDR1 SGHAT and CDR2 FQDESV (reference sequence). The V and J ends lost 5 bases and 0 bases respectively, with 17 bases between them. CDR3 DNA sequence: TGTGCCAGCAGCGTAAGGGTCGGAGGCGCCTCTGGAAACACCATATATTTT. This gives the protein CASSVRVGGASGNTIYF.

The chain links TRBV7-6 to TRBJ2-3; 10 nucleotides match TRBD2. Looked up from germline, CDR1 is SGHVS and CDR2 is FNYEAQ. The CDR3 totals 15 residues. V lost 5 bases, J lost 2 bases, and 4 bases stayed unmatched. DNA of the CDR3: TGTGCCAGCAGCCGGACTAGCGGAAACACAGATACGCAGTATTTT. Its protein product is CASSRTSGNTDTQYF.

The V gene is TRBV29-1, the J gene TRBJ1-4; D perhaps matches TRBD1 (5 bases). Germline V gene data show CDR1 as SQVTM and CDR2 as ANQGSEA. CDR3 length: 15 residues. V was clipped by 4 bases and J by 4 bases, with 16 bases between them. The CDR3 here is CSVVKGGVGNEKLFF. In nucleotides, the CDR3 is TGCAGCGTTGTCAAGGGAGGGGTCGGTAATGAAAAACTGTTTTTT.

The V and J genes are TRBV28 and TRBJ2-1; 10 bases map to TRBD2. CDR1 is MDHEN and CDR2 is SYDVKM in the germline V gene. The CDR3 length is 16 residues. Trimming at V came to 6 bases and at J to 0 bases, leaving 5 bases not matched to a gene. The CDR3 here is CASSRTSGHSYNEQFF. The CDR3 nucleotides are TGTGCCAGCAGCCGGACTAGCGGTCACTCCTACAATGAGCAGTTCTTC. Complete variable domain (other parts from reference TRBV28 and TRBJ2-1): DVKVTQSSRYLVKRTGEKVFLECVQDMDHENMFWYRQDPGLGLRLIYFSYDVKMKEKGDIPEGYSVSREKKERFSLILESASTNQTSMYLCASSRTSGHSYNEQFFGPGTRLTVL.

V is TRBV19 and J is TRBJ1-1, with D perhaps matching TRBD1 (5 bases). Germline V lookup: CDR1 LNHDA, CDR2 SQIVND (reference sequence). The length of the CDR3 is 14 residues. The ends were cut back, 4 bases at V and 3 bases at J, with 12 bases in the middle. This chain's CDR3 is CASSKRGADTEAFF. The CDR3 nucleotides read TGTGCCAGTAGTAAGAGGGGCGCGGACACTGAAGCTTTCTTT.

Concerning this clone itself: The junction and the germline gene differ at one end; a read error may be behind it. The chain links TRBV5-1 to TRBJ2-7; D unresolved. Germline-derived CDR1 and CDR2 are SGHRS and YFSETQ. The CDR3 consists of 8 residues. Written as DNA, the CDR3 is TGCGCCAGCAGCCTTCAGAGCTTC. Amino acids: CASSLQSF.

This clone was recorded once. CDR3 sequence (DNA): TGCGCCAGCAGACCCGGGGGACAGGGGGCCCAAGAGACCCAGTACTTC. This encodes CASRPGGQGAQETQYF. The chain employs TRBV5-1 and TRBJ2-5; TRBD1 matches at 12 bases. Looked up from germline, CDR1 is SGHRS and CDR2 is YFSETQ. This CDR3 is 16 amino acids long. The V segment lost 5 bases and the J segment 1 base; nucleotides outside the gene matches: 6.

In the case of this clone: Additional DNA sequences in this sample encode the identical CDR3. The rearrangement uses TRBV6-1 and TRBJ2-7; D is unresolved. CDR3 length equals 11 residues. Germline loops: CDR1 MNHNS, CDR2 SASEGT. Trimming stripped 3 bases from V and 3 bases from J, with 3 bases between. CDR3 residues: CASSDYYEQYF. In nucleotides, the CDR3 is TGTGCCAGCAGTGACTACTACGAGCAGTACTTC.

This rearrangement joins TRBV28 to TRBJ2-5; no reliable D call. Germline values: CDR1 MDHEN, CDR2 SYDVKM. The CDR3 sequence is 11 residues long. With 1 base removed from V and 7 bases from J, the gap between germline ends came to 4 bases. The CDR3 protein is CASSLSGTQYF. The CDR3 DNA is TGTGCCAGCAGTTTATCGGGGACCCAGTACTTC.